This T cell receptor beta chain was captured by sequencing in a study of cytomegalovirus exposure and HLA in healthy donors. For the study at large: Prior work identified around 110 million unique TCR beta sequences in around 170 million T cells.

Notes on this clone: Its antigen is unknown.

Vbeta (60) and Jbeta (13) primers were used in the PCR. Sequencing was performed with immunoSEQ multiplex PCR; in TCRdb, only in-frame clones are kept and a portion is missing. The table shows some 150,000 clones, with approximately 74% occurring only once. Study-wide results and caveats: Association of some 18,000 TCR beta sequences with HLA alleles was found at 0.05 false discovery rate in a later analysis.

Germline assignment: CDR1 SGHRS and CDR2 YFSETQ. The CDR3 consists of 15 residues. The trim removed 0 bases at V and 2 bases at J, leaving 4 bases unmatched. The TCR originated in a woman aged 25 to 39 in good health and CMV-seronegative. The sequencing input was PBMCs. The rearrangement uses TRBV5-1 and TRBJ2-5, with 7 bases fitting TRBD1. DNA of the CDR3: TGCGCCAGCAGCTTGGAGGGGGCCGAACAAGAGACCCAGTACTTC. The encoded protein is CASSLEGAEQETQYF.